A single T cell receptor beta chain is shown here with its context. Two negative PCRs, clearance, or symptom resolution characterized the recovered Cohort 3 donors. The data are from a study of blood T cell repertoires in COVID-19. For the study at large: Sample material is recorded as cDNA or gDNA derived from T cells, B-cell-depleted T cells, or PBMCs.

Original data processing: Estimation of nucleated cell counts relied on the amplification of reference gene primers. The repertoire was sequenced with immunoSEQ multiplex PCR; TCRdb's copy has only in-frame clones and lacks some. The V and J calls and clone size come from that table; D and trimming were worked out from the DNA. The sample has 200,000 to 250,000 clones, 84% seen once. The germline gives CDR1 SGHRS, CDR2 YFSETQ. Trimming cost V 0 bases and J 3 bases; bases outside gene matches: 5. The CDR3 is 17 amino acids. V and J are TRBV5-1 and TRBJ2-1; TRBD1 matches 11 bases. The sequencing input was PBMCs or T cells enriched from blood (not recorded which). The source of this sequence is a man between 60 and 70 years old who had recovered from COVID-19. The CDR3 nucleotides are TGCGCCAGCAGCTTGGGCTCCGGGACAGGGGGCTACAATGAGCAGTTCTTC. Translation: CASSLGSGTGGYNEQFF.